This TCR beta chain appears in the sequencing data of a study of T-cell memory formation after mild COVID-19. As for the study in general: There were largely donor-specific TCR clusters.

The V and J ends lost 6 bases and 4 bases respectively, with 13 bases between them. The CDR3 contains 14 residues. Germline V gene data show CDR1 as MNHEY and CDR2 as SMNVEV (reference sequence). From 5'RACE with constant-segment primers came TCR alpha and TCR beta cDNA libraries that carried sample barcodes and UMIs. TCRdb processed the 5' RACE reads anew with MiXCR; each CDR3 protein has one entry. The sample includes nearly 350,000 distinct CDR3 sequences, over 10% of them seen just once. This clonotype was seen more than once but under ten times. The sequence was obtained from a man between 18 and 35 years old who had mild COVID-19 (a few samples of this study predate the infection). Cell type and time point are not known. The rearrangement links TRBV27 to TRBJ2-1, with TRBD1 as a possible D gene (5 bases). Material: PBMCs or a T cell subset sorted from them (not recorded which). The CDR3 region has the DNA TGTGCCAGCAGGCAGGGATCTACGTACAATGAGCAGTTCTTC. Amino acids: CASRQGSTYNEQFF.